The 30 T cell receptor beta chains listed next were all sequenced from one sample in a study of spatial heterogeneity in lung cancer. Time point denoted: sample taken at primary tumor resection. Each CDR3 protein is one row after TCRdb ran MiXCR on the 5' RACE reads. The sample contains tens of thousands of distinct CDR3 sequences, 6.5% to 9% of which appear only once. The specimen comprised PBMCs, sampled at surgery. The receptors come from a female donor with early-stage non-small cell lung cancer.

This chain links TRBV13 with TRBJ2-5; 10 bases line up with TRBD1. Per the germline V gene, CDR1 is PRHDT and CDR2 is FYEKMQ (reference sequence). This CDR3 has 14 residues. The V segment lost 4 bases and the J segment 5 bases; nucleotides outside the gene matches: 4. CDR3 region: CASSSDRGKETQYF. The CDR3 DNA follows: TGTGCCAGCAGCTCGGACAGGGGGAAGGAGACCCAGTACTTC.

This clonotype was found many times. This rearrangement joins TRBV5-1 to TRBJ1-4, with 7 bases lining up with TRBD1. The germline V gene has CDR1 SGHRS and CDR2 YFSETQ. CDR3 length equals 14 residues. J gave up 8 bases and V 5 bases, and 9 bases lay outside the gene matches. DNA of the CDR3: TGCGCCAGCAGTCGACAGGGAGGAGGAGAAAAACTGTTTTTT. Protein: CASSRQGGGEKLFF.

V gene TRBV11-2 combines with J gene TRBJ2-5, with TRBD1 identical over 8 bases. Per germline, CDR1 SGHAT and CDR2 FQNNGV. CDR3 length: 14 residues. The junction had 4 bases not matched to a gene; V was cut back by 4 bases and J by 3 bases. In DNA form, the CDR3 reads TGTGCCAGCAGCTGGAACAGGGGGAAAGAGACCCAGTACTTC. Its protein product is CASSWNRGKETQYF.

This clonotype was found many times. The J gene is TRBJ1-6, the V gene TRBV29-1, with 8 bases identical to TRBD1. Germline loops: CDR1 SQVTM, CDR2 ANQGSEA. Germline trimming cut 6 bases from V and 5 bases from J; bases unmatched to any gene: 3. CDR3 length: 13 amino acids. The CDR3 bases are TGCAGCGTAGGGACAGGAGATAATTCACCCCTCCACTTT. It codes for CSVGTGDNSPLHF.

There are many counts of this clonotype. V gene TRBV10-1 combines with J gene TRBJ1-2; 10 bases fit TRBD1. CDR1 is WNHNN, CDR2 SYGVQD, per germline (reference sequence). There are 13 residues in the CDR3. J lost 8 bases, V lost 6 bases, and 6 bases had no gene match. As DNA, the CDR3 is TGCGCCAGCAGCCGGGACAGGGGATACGGCTACACCTTC. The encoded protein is CASSRDRGYGYTF.

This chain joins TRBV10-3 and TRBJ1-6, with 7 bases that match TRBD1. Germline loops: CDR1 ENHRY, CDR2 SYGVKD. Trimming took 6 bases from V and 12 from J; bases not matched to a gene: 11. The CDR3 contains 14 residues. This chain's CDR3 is CAIRRDSMGGPLHF. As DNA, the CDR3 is TGTGCCATCAGGAGGGACAGCATGGGTGGACCCCTCCACTTT.

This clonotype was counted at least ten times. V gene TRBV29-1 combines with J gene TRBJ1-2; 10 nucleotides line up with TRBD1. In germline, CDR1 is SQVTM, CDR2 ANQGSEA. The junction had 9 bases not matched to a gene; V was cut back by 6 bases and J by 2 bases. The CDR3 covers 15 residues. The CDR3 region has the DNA TGCAGCGTAGGCCCGGGACAGGGGAGCAACTATGGCTACACCTTC. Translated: CSVGPGQGSNYGYTF. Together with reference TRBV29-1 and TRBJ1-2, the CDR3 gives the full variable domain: SAVISQKPSRDICQRGTSLTIQCQVDSQVTMMFWYRQQPGQSLTLIATANQGSEATYESGFVIDKFPISRPNLTFSTLTVSNMSPEDSSIYLCSVGPGQGSNYGYTFGSGTRLTVV.

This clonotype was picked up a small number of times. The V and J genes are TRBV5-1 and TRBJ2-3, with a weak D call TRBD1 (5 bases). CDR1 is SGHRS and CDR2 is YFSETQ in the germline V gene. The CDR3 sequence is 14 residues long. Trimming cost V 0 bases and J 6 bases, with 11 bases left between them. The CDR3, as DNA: TGCGCCAGCAGCTTGGGCAGGGTCGACGATACGCAGTATTTT. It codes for CASSLGRVDDTQYF.

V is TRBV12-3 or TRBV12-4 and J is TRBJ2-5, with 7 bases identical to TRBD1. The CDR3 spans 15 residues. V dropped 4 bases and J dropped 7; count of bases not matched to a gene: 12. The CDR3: CASSSFAPAGGTQYF. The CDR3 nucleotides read TGTGCCAGCAGTTCCTTTGCCCCGGCAGGGGGGACCCAGTACTTC.

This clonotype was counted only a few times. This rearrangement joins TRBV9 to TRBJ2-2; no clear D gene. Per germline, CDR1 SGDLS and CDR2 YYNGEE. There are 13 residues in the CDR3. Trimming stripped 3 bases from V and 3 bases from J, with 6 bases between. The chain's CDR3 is CASSALYTGELFF. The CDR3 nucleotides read TGTGCCAGCAGCGCTCTCTACACCGGGGAGCTGTTTTTT.

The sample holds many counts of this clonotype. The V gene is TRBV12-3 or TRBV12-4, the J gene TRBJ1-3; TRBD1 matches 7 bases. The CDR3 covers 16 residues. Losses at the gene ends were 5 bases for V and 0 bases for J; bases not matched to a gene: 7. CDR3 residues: CASSLATGYSGNTIYF. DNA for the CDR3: TGTGCCAGCAGTCTCGCGACAGGGTACTCTGGAAACACCATATATTTT.

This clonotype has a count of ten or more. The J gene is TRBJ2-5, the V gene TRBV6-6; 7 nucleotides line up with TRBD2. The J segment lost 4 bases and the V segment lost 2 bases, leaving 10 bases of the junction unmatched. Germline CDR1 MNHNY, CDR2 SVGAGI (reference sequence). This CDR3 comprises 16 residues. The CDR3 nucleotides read TGTGCCAGCAGTTACGTCCGGCAGACTAGCCGAGAGACCCAGTACTTC. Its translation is CASSYVRQTSRETQYF.

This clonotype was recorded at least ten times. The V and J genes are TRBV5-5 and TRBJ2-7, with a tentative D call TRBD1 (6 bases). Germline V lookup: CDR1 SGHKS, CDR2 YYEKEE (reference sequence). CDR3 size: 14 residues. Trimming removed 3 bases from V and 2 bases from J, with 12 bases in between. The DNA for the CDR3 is TGTGCCAGCAGCTCCCCAACAGGGACCTACGAGCAGTACTTC. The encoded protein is CASSSPTGTYEQYF.

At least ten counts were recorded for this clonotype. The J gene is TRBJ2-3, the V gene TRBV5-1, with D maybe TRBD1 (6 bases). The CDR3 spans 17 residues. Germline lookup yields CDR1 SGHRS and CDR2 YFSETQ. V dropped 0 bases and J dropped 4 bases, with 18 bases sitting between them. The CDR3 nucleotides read TGCGCCAGCAGCTTGGCCACAGGGCAGTCCCGTGCAGATACGCAGTATTTT. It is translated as CASSLATGQSRADTQYF.

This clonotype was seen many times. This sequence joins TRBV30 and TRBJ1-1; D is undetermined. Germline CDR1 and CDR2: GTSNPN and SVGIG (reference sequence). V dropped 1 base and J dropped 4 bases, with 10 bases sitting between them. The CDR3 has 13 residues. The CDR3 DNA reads TGTGCCTGGAGTGCCGAATTGGGCACTGAAGCTTTCTTT. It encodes CAWSAELGTEAFF. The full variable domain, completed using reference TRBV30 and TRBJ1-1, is SQTIHQWPATLVQPVGSPLSLECTVEGTSNPNLYWYRQAAGRGLQLLFYSVGIGQISSEVPQNLSASRPQDRQFILSSKKLLLSDSGFYLCAWSAELGTEAFFGQGTRLTVV.

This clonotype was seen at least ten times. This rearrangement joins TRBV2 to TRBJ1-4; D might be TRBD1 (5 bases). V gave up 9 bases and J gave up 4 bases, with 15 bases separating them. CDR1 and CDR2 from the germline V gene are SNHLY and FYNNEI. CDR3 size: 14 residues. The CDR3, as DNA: TGTGCCAGGGAAGTCGAAGGGGTTAATGAAAAACTGTTTTTT. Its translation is CAREVEGVNEKLFF.

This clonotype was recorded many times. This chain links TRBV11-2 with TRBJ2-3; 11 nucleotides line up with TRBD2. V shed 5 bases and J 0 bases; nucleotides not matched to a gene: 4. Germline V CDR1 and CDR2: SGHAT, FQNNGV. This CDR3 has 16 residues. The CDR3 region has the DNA TGTGCCAGCAGCCCGGGACTAGCGGCTAGCACAGATACGCAGTATTTT. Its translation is CASSPGLAASTDTQYF.

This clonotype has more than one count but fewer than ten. Here the CDR3 reads CASQEGRGLYGYTF. In DNA form, the CDR3 reads TGTGCCAGCCAGGAGGGCCGCGGTCTCTATGGCTACACCTTC. V usage is TRBV9 and J usage is TRBJ1-2; no clear D gene. The CDR3 contains 14 residues. CDR1 is SGDLS, CDR2 YYNGEE, per germline. V was trimmed by 7 bases and J by 4 bases, leaving 17 bases between them. The full variable domain, its missing parts supplied by reference TRBV9 and TRBJ1-2, is DSGVTQTPKHLITATGQRVTLRCSPRSGDLSVYWYQQSLDQGLQFLIQYYNGEERAKGNILERFSAQQFPDLHSELNLSSLELGDSALYFCASQEGRGLYGYTFGSGTRLTVV.

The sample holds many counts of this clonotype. CDR3 nucleotide sequence: TGTGCCAGCAGCCCCGCCCCCTCGGGCACTGAAGCTTTCTTT. It specifies CASSPAPSGTEAFF. The chain is built from TRBV7-2 and TRBJ1-1; D gene ambiguous. CDR1 and CDR2 (germline): SGHTA, FQGNSA. The CDR3 is made up of 14 amino acids. The V end lost 5 bases, the J end lost 4 bases, and 14 bases lay between the germline ends.

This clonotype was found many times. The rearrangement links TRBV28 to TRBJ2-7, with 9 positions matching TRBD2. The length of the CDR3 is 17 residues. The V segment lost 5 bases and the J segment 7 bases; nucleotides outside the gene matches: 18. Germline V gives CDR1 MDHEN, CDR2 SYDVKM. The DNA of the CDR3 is TGTGCCAGCAGTACACCGATCGGACTAGCGCCATCTCTAGAGCAGTACTTC. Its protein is CASSTPIGLAPSLEQYF.

The CDR3 DNA reads as TGTGCCAGCAGTTTCGGACCCCAATTGTATCAGCCCCAGCATTTT. Residues: CASSFGPQLYQPQHF. The chain couples TRBV28 to TRBJ1-5; D ambiguous. CDR1 is MDHEN, CDR2 SYDVKM, per germline. The CDR3 runs to 15 residues. The V end lost 3 bases, the J end lost 5 bases, and 14 bases lay between the germline ends.

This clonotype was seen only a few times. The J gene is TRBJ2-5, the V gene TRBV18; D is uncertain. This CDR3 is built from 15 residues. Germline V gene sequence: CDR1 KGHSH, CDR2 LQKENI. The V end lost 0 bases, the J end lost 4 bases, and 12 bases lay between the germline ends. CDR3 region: CASSPPGLDLETQYF. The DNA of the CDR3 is TGTGCCAGCTCACCACCGGGCTTAGACCTAGAGACCCAGTACTTC.

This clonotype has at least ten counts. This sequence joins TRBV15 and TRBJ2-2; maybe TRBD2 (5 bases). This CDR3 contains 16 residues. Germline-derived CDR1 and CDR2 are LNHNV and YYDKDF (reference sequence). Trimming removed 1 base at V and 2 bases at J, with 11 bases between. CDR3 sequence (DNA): TGTGCCACCAGCAGAGGTGGGAGCAAAAACACCGGGGAGCTGTTTTTT. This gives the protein CATSRGGSKNTGELFF.

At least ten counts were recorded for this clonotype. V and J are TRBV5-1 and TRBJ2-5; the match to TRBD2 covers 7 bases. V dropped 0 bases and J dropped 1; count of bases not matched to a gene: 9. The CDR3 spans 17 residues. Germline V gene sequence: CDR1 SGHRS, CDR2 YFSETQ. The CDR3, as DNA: TGCGCCAGCAGCTTGGGCCCGAGAGCGGGGAGCCAAGAGACCCAGTACTTC. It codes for CASSLGPRAGSQETQYF. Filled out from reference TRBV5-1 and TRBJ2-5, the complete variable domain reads KAGVTQTPRYLIKTRGQQVTLSCSPISGHRSVSWYQQTPGQGLQFLFEYFSETQRNKGNFPGRFSGRQFSNSRSEMNVSTLELGDSALYLCASSLGPRAGSQETQYFGPGTRLLVL.

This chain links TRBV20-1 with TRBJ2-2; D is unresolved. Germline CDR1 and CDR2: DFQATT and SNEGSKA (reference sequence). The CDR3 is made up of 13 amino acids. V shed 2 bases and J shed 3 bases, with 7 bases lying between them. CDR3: CSARMGHTGELFF. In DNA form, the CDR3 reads TGCAGTGCTAGAATGGGTCACACCGGGGAGCTGTTTTTT.

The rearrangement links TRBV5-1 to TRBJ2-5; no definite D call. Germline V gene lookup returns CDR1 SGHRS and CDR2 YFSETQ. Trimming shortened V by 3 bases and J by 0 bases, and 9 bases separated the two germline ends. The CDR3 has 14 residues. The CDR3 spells CASSSGTNQETQYF. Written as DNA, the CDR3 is TGCGCCAGCAGCTCGGGCACTAACCAAGAGACCCAGTACTTC.

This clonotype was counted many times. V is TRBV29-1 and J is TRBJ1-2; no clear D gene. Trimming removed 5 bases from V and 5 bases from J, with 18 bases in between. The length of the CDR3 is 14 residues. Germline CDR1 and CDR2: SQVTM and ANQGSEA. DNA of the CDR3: TGCAGCGTTCCAGAGAGGCCTTCTACATATGGCTACACCTTC. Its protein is CSVPERPSTYGYTF.

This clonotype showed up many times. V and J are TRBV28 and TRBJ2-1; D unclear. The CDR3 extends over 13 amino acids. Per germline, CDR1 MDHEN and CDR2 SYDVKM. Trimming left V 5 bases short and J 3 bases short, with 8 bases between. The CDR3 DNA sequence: TGTGCCAGCAGTGGAAATATCTACAATGAGCAGTTCTTC. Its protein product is CASSGNIYNEQFF.

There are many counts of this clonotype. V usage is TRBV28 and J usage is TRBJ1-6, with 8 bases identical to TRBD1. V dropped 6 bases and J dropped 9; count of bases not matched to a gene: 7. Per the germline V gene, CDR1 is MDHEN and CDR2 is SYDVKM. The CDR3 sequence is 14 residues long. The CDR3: CASSPGQGGSPLHF. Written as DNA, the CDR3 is TGTGCCAGCAGCCCCGGACAGGGAGGTTCACCCCTCCACTTT.

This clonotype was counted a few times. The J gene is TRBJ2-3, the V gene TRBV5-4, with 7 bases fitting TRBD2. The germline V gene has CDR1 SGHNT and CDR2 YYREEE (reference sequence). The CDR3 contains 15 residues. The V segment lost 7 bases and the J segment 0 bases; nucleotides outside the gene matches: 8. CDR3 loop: CASGAASGSTDTQYF. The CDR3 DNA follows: TGTGCCAGCGGTGCCGCTAGCGGCAGCACAGATACGCAGTATTTT.